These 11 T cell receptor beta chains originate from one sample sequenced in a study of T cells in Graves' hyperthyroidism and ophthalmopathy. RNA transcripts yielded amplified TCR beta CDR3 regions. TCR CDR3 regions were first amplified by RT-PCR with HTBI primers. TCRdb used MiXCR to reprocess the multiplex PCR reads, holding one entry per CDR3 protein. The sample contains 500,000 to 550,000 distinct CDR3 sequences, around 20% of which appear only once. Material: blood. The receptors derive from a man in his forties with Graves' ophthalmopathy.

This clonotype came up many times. The CDR3 nucleotides are TGTGCCAGCAGCTGGGGGGCGGGGGATGAGCAGTTCTTC. The encoded protein is CASSWGAGDEQFF. This chain links TRBV7-3 with TRBJ2-1, with D possibly matching TRBD2 (7 bases). Between the trimmed V and J ends, which lost 4 bases and 8 bases, there was a span of 12 bases. This CDR3 has 13 amino acids. Germline V gene sequence: CDR1 SGHTA, CDR2 FQGTGA.

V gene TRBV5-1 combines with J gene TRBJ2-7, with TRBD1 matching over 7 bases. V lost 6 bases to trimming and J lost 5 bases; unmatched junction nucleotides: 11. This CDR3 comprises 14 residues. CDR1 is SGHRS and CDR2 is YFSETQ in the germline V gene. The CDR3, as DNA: TGCGCCAGCAACAGGGACAGAAATCCCCACGAGCAGTACTTC. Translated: CASNRDRNPHEQYF.

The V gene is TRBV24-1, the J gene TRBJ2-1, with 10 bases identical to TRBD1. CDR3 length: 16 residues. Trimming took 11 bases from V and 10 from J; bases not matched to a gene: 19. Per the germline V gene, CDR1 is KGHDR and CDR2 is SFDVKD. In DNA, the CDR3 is TGTGCCAGCAAGAATACACCGGGACAGGGGTTGTGGGAGCAGTTCTTC. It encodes CASKNTPGQGLWEQFF.

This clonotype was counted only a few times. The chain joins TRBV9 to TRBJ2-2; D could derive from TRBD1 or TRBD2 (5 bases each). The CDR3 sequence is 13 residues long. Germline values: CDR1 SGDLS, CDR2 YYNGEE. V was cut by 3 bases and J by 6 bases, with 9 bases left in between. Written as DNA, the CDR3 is TGTGCCAGCAGCGCAGAGGGGTCCGGGGAGCTGTTTTTT. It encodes CASSAEGSGELFF.

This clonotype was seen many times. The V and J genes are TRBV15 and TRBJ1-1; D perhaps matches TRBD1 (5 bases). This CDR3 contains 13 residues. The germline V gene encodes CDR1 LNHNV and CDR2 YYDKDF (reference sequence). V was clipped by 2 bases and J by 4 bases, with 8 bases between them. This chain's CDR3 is CATSRSRATEAFF. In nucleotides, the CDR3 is TGTGCCACCAGCAGAAGCAGGGCCACTGAAGCTTTCTTT.

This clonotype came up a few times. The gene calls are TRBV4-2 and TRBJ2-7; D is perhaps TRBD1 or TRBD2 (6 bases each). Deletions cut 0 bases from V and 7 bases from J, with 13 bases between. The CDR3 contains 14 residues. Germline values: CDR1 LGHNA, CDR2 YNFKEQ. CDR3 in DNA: TGTGCCAGCAGCCAAGATAGCCGGGGGCGGGAGCAGTACTTC. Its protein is CASSQDSRGREQYF.

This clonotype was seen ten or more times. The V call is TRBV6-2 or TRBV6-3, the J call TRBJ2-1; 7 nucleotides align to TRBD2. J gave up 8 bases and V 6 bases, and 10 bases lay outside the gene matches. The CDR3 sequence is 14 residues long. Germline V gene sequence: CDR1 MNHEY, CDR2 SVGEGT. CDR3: CASRYGGSSYEQFF. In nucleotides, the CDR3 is TGTGCCAGCAGGTACGGCGGGAGTAGCTATGAGCAGTTCTTC.

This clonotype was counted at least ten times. CDR3 DNA sequence: TGTGCCAGGGAGGCGGGACAGACCTCGGACGAGCAGTACTTC. Translated, it gives CAREAGQTSDEQYF. The rearrangement links TRBV2 to TRBJ2-7; D is perhaps TRBD1 (7 bases). The CDR3 consists of 14 residues. Germline CDR1 is SNHLY and CDR2 is FYNNEI. Trimming left V 9 bases short and J 5 bases short, with 20 bases between.

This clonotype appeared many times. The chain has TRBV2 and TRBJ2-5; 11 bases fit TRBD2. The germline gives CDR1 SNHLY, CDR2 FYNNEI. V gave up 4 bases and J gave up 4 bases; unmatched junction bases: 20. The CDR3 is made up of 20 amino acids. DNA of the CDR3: TGTGCCAGCAGTGCCGGGACTAGCGGACCCAGGAGGTCCCTTGGAGAGACCCAGTACTTC. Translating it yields CASSAGTSGPRRSLGETQYF.

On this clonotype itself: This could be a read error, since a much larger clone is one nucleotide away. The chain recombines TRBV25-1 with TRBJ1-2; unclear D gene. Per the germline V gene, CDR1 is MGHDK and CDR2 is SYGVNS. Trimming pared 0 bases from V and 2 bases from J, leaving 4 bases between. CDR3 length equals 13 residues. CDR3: CASSEYRNYGYTF. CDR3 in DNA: TGTGCCAGCAGTGAATACAGGAACTATGGCTACACCTTC.

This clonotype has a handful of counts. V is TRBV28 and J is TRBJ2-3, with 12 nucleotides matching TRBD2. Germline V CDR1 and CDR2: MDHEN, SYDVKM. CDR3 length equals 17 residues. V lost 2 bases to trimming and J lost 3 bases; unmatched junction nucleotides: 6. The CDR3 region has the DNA TGTGCCAGCAGTTTAGGGCTAGCGGGAGGGGCGACAGATACGCAGTATTTT. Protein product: CASSLGLAGGATDTQYF.